The following is a TCR beta chain sequence with its context. The sample originates from a study of blood T cell repertoires in COVID-19. Per the germline V gene, CDR1 is MNHEY and CDR2 is SVGAGI. This CDR3 has 13 residues. Losses at the gene ends were 2 bases for V and 8 bases for J; bases not matched to a gene: 5. How the authors handled the data: From reference gene primer amplification, estimates of nucleated cell counts were derived. TCRdb keeps only in-frame clones here, not all; method: immunoSEQ multiplex PCR. That table is the source of V, J and clone size, and D and trimming were worked out from the DNA. The sample includes some 56,000 clones, 65% to 85% seen only once; the top ten take roughly 6.9%.

The chain has TRBV6-5 and TRBJ1-2; 7 nucleotides line up with TRBD1. Sequenced input: peripheral blood. This clonotype originated in a man in his 60s with acute or convalescent COVID-19. This chain's CDR3 is CASSYDRVGGYTF. CDR3 nucleotides: TGTGCCAGCAGTTACGACAGGGTCGGAGGCTACACCTTC.